One sample yielded the 2 T cell receptor beta chains listed below, sequenced in a study of control samples from healthy donors and cancer patients. The data were produced by immunoSEQ multiplex PCR, yet TCRdb's version contains in-frame clones alone and is incomplete. This table has some 66,000 clones, 85% appearing once. The sample comprised blood. The receptors derive from a man aged 35 to 55 in good health.

In this sample, this clone turned up a few times. V is TRBV3-1 (or the pseudogene TRBV3-2) and J is TRBJ1-3; D not certain. Germline V gives CDR1 LGHDT, CDR2 YNNKEL (reference sequence). The CDR3 has 15 amino acids. Trimming pared 1 base from V and 1 base from J, leaving 8 bases between. DNA of the CDR3: TGTGCCAGCAGCCAAGTGGGCCGGTCTGGAAACACCATATATTTT. Protein: CASSQVGRSGNTIYF.

In regard to this clone: Different DNA sequences within this sample yield the same CDR3. The rearrangement links TRBV7-9 to TRBJ2-5, with TRBD1 identical over 8 bases. This CDR3 region has 13 residues. Per germline, CDR1 SEHNR and CDR2 FQNEAQ (reference sequence). Trimming at V came to 4 bases and at J to 4 bases, leaving 2 bases not matched to a gene. The CDR3 region has the DNA TGTGCCAGCAGCTCCAGGGGGCCAGAGACCCAGTACTTC. It is translated as CASSSRGPETQYF.